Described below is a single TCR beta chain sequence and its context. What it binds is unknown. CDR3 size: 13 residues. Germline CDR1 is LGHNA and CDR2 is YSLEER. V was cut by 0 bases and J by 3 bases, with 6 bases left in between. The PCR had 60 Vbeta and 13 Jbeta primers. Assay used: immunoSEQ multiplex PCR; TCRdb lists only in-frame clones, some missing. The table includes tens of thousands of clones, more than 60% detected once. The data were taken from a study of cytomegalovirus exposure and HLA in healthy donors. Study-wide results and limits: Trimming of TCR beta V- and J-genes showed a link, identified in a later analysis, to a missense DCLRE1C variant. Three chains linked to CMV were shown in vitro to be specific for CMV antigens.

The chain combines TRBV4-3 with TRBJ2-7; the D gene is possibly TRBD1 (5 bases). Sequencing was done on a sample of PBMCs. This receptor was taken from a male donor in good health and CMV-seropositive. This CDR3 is CASSQDRVYEQYF. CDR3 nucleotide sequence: TGCGCCAGCAGCCAAGACAGGGTCTACGAGCAGTACTTC.